These 32 T cell receptor beta chains originate from one sample sequenced in a study of T cell responses to AZD1222 COVID-19 vaccine (dated by TCRdb to about 2021). The sample's time point label, in plain terms: baseline before first vaccination. Library preparation was by the immunoSEQ multiplex PCR assay. The source is immuneACCESS, and TCRdb retained only in-frame sequences with V and J called. Part of the clones is not carried over; for the studies checked, unresolved V genes explain less than half of this, and the remainder is unexplained. This sample has 110,000 to 150,000 clones in its table, and around nine tenths of those were observed once. Together, the top ten hold nearly 3.5% of the sample. The sample in question was peripheral blood, obtained on day 0 of AZD1222 vaccination. These receptors came from an adult in good health.

The chain carries TRBV30 and TRBJ2-5; 7 nucleotides align to TRBD2. The CDR3 has 17 amino acids. Germline V lookup: CDR1 GTSNPN, CDR2 SVGIG (reference sequence). The ends lost 1 base at V and 4 bases at J; junction bases unmatched: 15. CDR3 in amino acids: CAWSGGRSGAKGETQYF. In DNA, the CDR3 is TGTGCCTGGAGTGGAGGGAGAAGCGGGGCAAAGGGAGAGACCCAGTACTTC.

This clone was counted between two and nine times. The chain combines TRBV7-3 with TRBJ2-2, with 8 nucleotides matching TRBD2. V dropped 3 bases and J dropped 5; count of bases not matched to a gene: 5. CDR1 is SGHTA and CDR2 is FQGTGA in the germline V gene. This CDR3 is built from 15 residues. CDR3 bases: TGTGCCAGCAGCTTCACTAGCGGAGATACCGGGGAGCTGTTTTTT. Translation gives CASSFTSGDTGELFF.

DNA for the CDR3: TGTGCCAGCAGTAAAGACACCTATAGCAATCAGCCCCAGCATTTT. Amino acid sequence: CASSKDTYSNQPQHF. The chain joins TRBV2 to TRBJ1-5, with D unclear. The CDR3 totals 15 residues. Looked up from germline, CDR1 is SNHLY and CDR2 is FYNNEI. V shed 5 bases and J shed 0 bases, with 11 bases lying between them.

The V and J genes are TRBV15 and TRBJ1-2; a possible D gene is TRBD1 (5 bases). The CDR3 is made up of 13 amino acids. V lost 5 bases, J lost 0 bases, and 7 bases lay in between. The germline V gene encodes CDR1 LNHNV and CDR2 YYDKDF (reference sequence). CDR3 loop: CATSSRANYGYTF. CDR3 nucleotides: TGTGCCACCAGCTCCAGGGCTAACTATGGCTACACCTTC.

This sequence joins TRBV27 and TRBJ2-7; 7 nucleotides agree with TRBD1. From germline, CDR1 is MNHEY and CDR2 SMNVEV (reference sequence). With 5 bases clipped from V and 1 base from J, the junction kept 2 bases outside the gene matches. The CDR3 is 13 amino acids. CDR3 sequence: CASSHRGSYEQYF. The DNA of the CDR3 is TGTGCCAGCAGTCACAGGGGATCCTACGAGCAGTACTTC.

The genes are TRBV11-2 and TRBJ1-2; D is possibly TRBD1 (6 bases). The CDR3 extends over 14 amino acids. The germline V gene encodes CDR1 SGHAT and CDR2 FQNNGV. Trimming took off 1 base at V and 8 bases at J, with 14 bases between the two ends. The CDR3 loop reads CASSLVGAGEGYTF. In DNA form, the CDR3 reads TGTGCCAGCAGCTTAGTCGGGGCAGGGGAAGGCTACACCTTC. The variable domain in full, completed from reference TRBV11-2 and TRBJ1-2, reads EAGVAQSPRYKIIEKRQSVAFWCNPISGHATLYWYQQILGQGPKLLIQFQNNGVVDDSQLPKDRFSAERLKGVDSTLKIQPAKLEDSAVYLCASSLVGAGEGYTFGSGTRLTVV.

The chain combines TRBV30 with TRBJ2-3; TRBD2 matches at 8 bases. CDR1 GTSNPN and CDR2 SVGIG come from the germline V gene (reference sequence). The junction had 8 bases not matched to a gene; V was cut back by 5 bases and J by 4 bases. This CDR3 is 14 amino acids long. The CDR3 loop reads CAWGALAGSDTQYF. The CDR3 nucleotides read TGTGCCTGGGGGGCCCTAGCGGGTTCAGATACGCAGTATTTT. Complete variable domain (other parts from reference TRBV30 and TRBJ2-3): SQTIHQWPATLVQPVGSPLSLECTVEGTSNPNLYWYRQAAGRGLQLLFYSVGIGQISSEVPQNLSASRPQDRQFILSSKKLLLSDSGFYLCAWGALAGSDTQYFGPGTRLTVL.

The chain recombines TRBV18 with TRBJ1-1; no reliable D call. This CDR3 contains 15 residues. The germline CDR1 and CDR2 sequences are KGHSH and LQKENI. The ends were cut back, 4 bases at V and 0 bases at J, with 12 bases in the middle. The CDR3 spells CASSRHKEMNTEAFF. Here the CDR3 DNA reads TGTGCCAGCTCACGACATAAGGAGATGAACACTGAAGCTTTCTTT. Full variable domain (missing parts from reference TRBV18 and TRBJ1-1): NAGVMQNPRHLVRRRGQEARLRCSPMKGHSHVYWYRQLPEEGLKFMVYLQKENIIDESGMPKERFSAEFPKEGPSILRIQQVVRGDSAAYFCASSRHKEMNTEAFFGQGTRLTVV.

This chain connects TRBV27 to TRBJ1-6, with 8 nucleotides matching TRBD1. Germline V gene data show CDR1 as MNHEY and CDR2 as SMNVEV (reference sequence). Germline trimming cut 6 bases from V and 10 bases from J; bases unmatched to any gene: 11. The CDR3 has 15 amino acids. DNA for the CDR3: TGTGCCAGCAGCTTAGGCTCAGGGGGCAGATCACCCCTCCACTTT. Translation gives CASSLGSGGRSPLHF.

The rearrangement joins TRBV9 to TRBJ2-3; either TRBD1 or TRBD2 may supply D (6 bases each). The CDR3 sequence is 15 residues long. Germline assignment: CDR1 SGDLS and CDR2 YYNGEE. V shed 2 bases and J shed 0 bases, with 10 bases lying between them. The CDR3: CASSVRGASTDTQYF. CDR3 DNA: TGTGCCAGCAGCGTGAGGGGGGCTAGCACAGATACGCAGTATTTT.

The chain has TRBV30 and TRBJ2-3, with D tentatively TRBD2 (6 bases). Germline-derived CDR1 and CDR2 are GTSNPN and SVGIG (reference sequence). Trimming left V 4 bases short and J 2 bases short, with 16 bases between. The CDR3 contains 15 residues. In DNA form, the CDR3 reads TGTGCCTGGACCCGGGGAGCGGGCCACACAGATACGCAGTATTTT. Its translation: CAWTRGAGHTDTQYF.

A note on this clone: This CDR3 is missing its conserved last phenylalanine or tryptophan, likely due to a read error. No DNA is shown, since the ends of the CDR3 on it are uncertain; the CDR3 is the one TCRdb lists. The genes are TRBV6-5 and TRBJ1-2; the table's D call, TRBD1, has no DNA check behind it. The CDR3 has 12 amino acids, counting both end residues. CDR1 MNHEY and CDR2 SVGAGI come from the germline V gene. This CDR3 reads CASSPTGTGLSL.

The rearrangement links TRBV19 to TRBJ2-3; 7 bases are a match to TRBD2. The CDR3 loop spans 16 amino acids. CDR1 is LNHDA, CDR2 SQIVND, per germline (reference sequence). The V and J ends lost 5 bases and 11 bases, in that order; junction bases with no gene match: 19. Written as DNA, the CDR3 is TGTGCCAGTAGTCTCCAACCTAGCGGAGCAGCCATAGGGCAGTATTTT. This translates into CASSLQPSGAAIGQYF. Together with reference TRBV19 and TRBJ2-3, the CDR3 gives the full variable domain: DGGITQSPKYLFRKEGQNVTLSCEQNLNHDAMYWYRQDPGQGLRLIYYSQIVNDFQKGDIAEGYSVSREKKESFPLTVTSAQKNPTAFYLCASSLQPSGAAIGQYFGPGTRLTVL.

The table lists this clone with a count of one. The chain couples TRBV7-3 to TRBJ1-1; no reliable D call. The CDR3 is made up of 13 amino acids. Germline V gives CDR1 SGHTA, CDR2 FQGTGA. V was trimmed by 5 bases and J by 3 bases, leaving 10 bases between them. The CDR3 bases are TGTGCCAGCAGCCTCCCCACATACACTGAAGCTTTCTTT. Protein sequence: CASSLPTYTEAFF.

The chain combines TRBV10-3 with TRBJ2-1, with D uncertain. V dropped 2 bases and J dropped 6 bases, with 8 bases sitting between them. The CDR3 has 13 amino acids. The germline gives CDR1 ENHRY, CDR2 SYGVKD. The CDR3 coding sequence is TGTGCCATCAGTGAGGTGGACCTCAATGAGCAGTTCTTC. Its translation is CAISEVDLNEQFF.

The chain carries TRBV7-9 and TRBJ1-4, with 9 nucleotides matching TRBD1. J gave up 10 bases and V 5 bases, and 8 bases lay outside the gene matches. CDR1 and CDR2 from the germline V gene are SEHNR and FQNEAQ (reference sequence). This CDR3 is built from 14 residues. CDR3: CASSPWTGAGKLFF. The DNA of the CDR3 is TGTGCCAGCAGCCCCTGGACAGGGGCTGGAAAACTGTTTTTT.

This chain uses TRBV12-3 or TRBV12-4 with TRBJ1-1; D not resolved. The germline V and J ends were trimmed by 6 bases and 2 bases, with 4 bases remaining between them. The CDR3 totals 11 residues. The CDR3 protein is CASSRNTEAFF. DNA of the CDR3: TGTGCCAGCAGCCGCAACACTGAAGCTTTCTTT.

V gene TRBV19 combines with J gene TRBJ2-1; D remains unclear. V was trimmed by 0 bases and J by 1 base, leaving 13 bases between them. This CDR3 spans 17 amino acids. CDR1 is LNHDA, CDR2 SQIVND, per germline (reference sequence). This chain's CDR3 is CASSIDWDSSSYNEQFF. In DNA form, the CDR3 reads TGTGCCAGTAGTATAGATTGGGATAGCAGTTCCTACAATGAGCAGTTCTTC.

The chain joins TRBV14 to TRBJ1-2; D is possibly TRBD1 (5 bases). Germline assignment: CDR1 SGHDN and CDR2 FVKESK. The CDR3 is made up of 13 amino acids. V was pared by 1 base and J by 4 bases, with 7 bases between. The CDR3: CASSQGQGYGYTF. CDR3 in DNA: TGTGCCAGCAGCCAAGGGCAGGGCTATGGCTACACCTTC. The full variable domain, with the rest looked up from reference TRBV14 and TRBJ1-2, is EAGVTQFPSHSVIEKGQTVTLRCDPISGHDNLYWYRRVMGKEIKFLLHFVKESKQDESGMPNNRFLAERTGGTYSTLKVQPAELEDSGVYFCASSQGQGYGYTFGSGTRLTVV.

This rearrangement joins TRBV7-9 to TRBJ1-4, with D maybe TRBD1 (6 bases). CDR1 is SEHNR, CDR2 FQNEAQ, per germline (reference sequence). V lost 2 bases to trimming and J lost 8 bases, with 15 bases between them. CDR3 size: 15 residues. CDR3 loop: CASSLPTGTGEKLFF. CDR3 bases: TGTGCCAGCAGCTTACCAACAGGGACGGGAGAAAAACTGTTTTTT.

J is TRBJ1-1 and V is TRBV7-9; TRBD1 agrees at 7 bases. CDR3 length: 13 amino acids. The V gene end was trimmed by 4 bases and the J gene end by 4 bases; junction bases not matched to a gene: 3. Germline CDR1 SEHNR, CDR2 FQNEAQ (reference sequence). The CDR3 DNA reads TGTGCCAGCAGCTCCTCAGGGGGCACTGAAGCTTTCTTT. Residues: CASSSSGGTEAFF.

The chain couples TRBV4-1 to TRBJ2-1, with D unclear. In germline, CDR1 is MGHRA, CDR2 YSYEKL. V dropped 1 base and J dropped 1 base, with 14 bases sitting between them. CDR3 length: 17 amino acids. This CDR3 is CASSQGLGVLSYNEQFF. DNA for the CDR3: TGCGCCAGCAGCCAAGGGCTCGGCGTGTTATCCTACAATGAGCAGTTCTTC.

J is TRBJ1-5 and V is TRBV6-2 or TRBV6-3; 8 bases line up with TRBD1. The V and J ends lost 4 bases and 3 bases, in that order; junction bases with no gene match: 5. This CDR3 is built from 15 residues. Germline CDR1 and CDR2: MNHEY and SVGEGT. The CDR3 sequence: CASSLGQVSNQPQHF. In DNA form, the CDR3 reads TGTGCCAGCAGTTTGGGACAGGTGTCCAATCAGCCCCAGCATTTT.

This chain uses TRBV7-2 with TRBJ1-1, with 10 nucleotides matching TRBD1. The junction had 12 bases not matched to a gene; V was cut back by 5 bases and J by 3 bases. The V gene's germline CDR1 is SGHTA and CDR2 FQGNSA. CDR3 length: 17 amino acids. The chain's CDR3 is CASSPGQGRPGDTEAFF. The DNA of the CDR3 is TGTGCCAGCAGCCCGGGACAGGGGAGACCGGGAGACACTGAAGCTTTCTTT.

This rearrangement joins TRBV7-2 to TRBJ1-2; D ambiguous. Trimming removed 6 bases from V and 2 bases from J, with 4 bases in between. Germline V gene lookup returns CDR1 SGHTA and CDR2 FQGNSA. This CDR3 spans 11 amino acids. The CDR3 sequence is CASRQNYGYTF. DNA of the CDR3: TGTGCCAGCAGACAGAACTATGGCTACACCTTC.

The gene calls are TRBV9 and TRBJ1-1; weak D call: TRBD1 (5 bases). Trimming took off 1 base at V and 3 bases at J, with 10 bases between the two ends. CDR3 length: 14 amino acids. Germline V gives CDR1 SGDLS, CDR2 YYNGEE. The CDR3 nucleotides are TGTGCCAGCAGCGTACTGGGGCCGGACACTGAAGCTTTCTTT. This codes for CASSVLGPDTEAFF.

The chain is built from TRBV7-3 and TRBJ1-2; tentatively, D is TRBD1 (5 bases). The CDR3 extends over 14 amino acids. CDR1 is SGHTA and CDR2 is FQGTGA in the germline V gene. Trimming pared 5 bases from V and 4 bases from J, leaving 14 bases between. Written as DNA, the CDR3 is TGTGCCAGCAGCCTAGACTCGGGGGGCTATGGCTACACCTTC. It specifies CASSLDSGGYGYTF.

The chain uses TRBV5-4 and TRBJ2-7, with TRBD2 matching over 7 bases. V shed 6 bases and J 8 bases; nucleotides not matched to a gene: 11. Germline V CDR1 and CDR2: SGHNT, YYREEE (reference sequence). This CDR3 contains 13 residues. The CDR3 coding sequence is TGTGCCAGCATCTTAGATGCGGGAGAAAAGCAGTACTTC. Amino acids: CASILDAGEKQYF.

The V call is TRBV6-1, the J call TRBJ1-6; 8 positions agree with TRBD1. V was pared by 2 bases and J by 3 bases, with 6 bases of the junction left unmatched. The germline gives CDR1 MNHNS, CDR2 SASEGT. CDR3 size: 17 residues. The CDR3 reads CASSELGQGGYNSPLHF. The CDR3 DNA is TGTGCCAGCAGTGAACTTGGACAGGGCGGCTATAATTCACCCCTCCACTTT.

The J gene is TRBJ2-1, the V gene TRBV30, with 11 nucleotides matching TRBD2. Trimming at V came to 2 bases and at J to 7 bases, leaving 1 base not matched to a gene. The length of the CDR3 is 13 residues. Looked up from germline, CDR1 is GTSNPN and CDR2 is SVGIG (reference sequence). CDR3 nucleotides: TGTGCCTGGAGTAGACTAGCGGGAAATGAGCAGTTCTTC. It yields the protein CAWSRLAGNEQFF.

Comments on this clone: The germline gene is not matched at one end of the junction; a read error may be the cause. This rearrangement joins TRBV28 to TRBJ2-7; the D call may be TRBD1 or TRBD2 (5 bases each). There are 9 residues in the CDR3. Germline V gene lookup returns CDR1 MDHEN and CDR2 SYDVKM. The CDR3, as DNA: TGTGCCAGCGGACCAGGGACCGTCTTC. This codes for CASGPGTVF.

The gene calls are TRBV28 and TRBJ2-5, with D possibly being TRBD1 or TRBD2 (5 bases each). Germline V gene sequence: CDR1 MDHEN, CDR2 SYDVKM. There are 14 residues in the CDR3. Trimming left V 2 bases short and J 4 bases short, with 11 bases between. CDR3: CASSLVGGAETQYF. The CDR3 nucleotides are TGTGCCAGCAGTTTAGTTGGGGGTGCAGAGACCCAGTACTTC.